This TCR beta chain emerged from a study of early stage breast cancer tumors. Study details: Of some 17 invasive breast tumors, around 13 were hormone receptor-positive, HER2-negative.

As to this clone: Its antigen is unidentified.

The CDR3 spans 14 residues. Germline V gene lookup returns CDR1 SGHRS and CDR2 YFSETQ. V gave up 6 bases and J gave up 4 bases, with 16 bases separating them. The study, taken as a whole, reports: Compared with adjacent normal breast tissue, tumors showed around 2.7-fold greater T cell density and higher clonality.

The assay was immunoSEQ multiplex PCR, and TCRdb's table has in-frame clones only and misses some. The data contain about 3,200 clones, around three fifths of them seen just once; the ten biggest clones take up around a sixth. The sample comprised breast tumor tissue. The chain uses TRBV5-1 and TRBJ1-2, with a tentative D call TRBD1 (5 bases). The TCR originated in a person aged 35 to 50 with breast cancer. This CDR3 is CASTNPDISYGYTF. The CDR3 bases are TGCGCCAGCACCAACCCGGACATATCCTATGGCTACACCTTC.